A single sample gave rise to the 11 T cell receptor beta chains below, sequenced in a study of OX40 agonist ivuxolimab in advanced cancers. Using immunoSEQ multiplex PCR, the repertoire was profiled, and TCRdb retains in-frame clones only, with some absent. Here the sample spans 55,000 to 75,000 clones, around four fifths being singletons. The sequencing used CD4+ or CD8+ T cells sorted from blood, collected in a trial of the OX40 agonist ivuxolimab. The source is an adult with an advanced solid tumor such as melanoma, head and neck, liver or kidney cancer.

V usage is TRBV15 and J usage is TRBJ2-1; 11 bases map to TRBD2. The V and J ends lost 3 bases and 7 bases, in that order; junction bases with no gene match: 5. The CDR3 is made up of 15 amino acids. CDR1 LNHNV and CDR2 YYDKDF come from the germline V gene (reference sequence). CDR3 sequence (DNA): TGTGCCACCAGCAGCACTAGCGGGAGAGGAAATGAGCAGTTCTTC. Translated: CATSSTSGRGNEQFF.

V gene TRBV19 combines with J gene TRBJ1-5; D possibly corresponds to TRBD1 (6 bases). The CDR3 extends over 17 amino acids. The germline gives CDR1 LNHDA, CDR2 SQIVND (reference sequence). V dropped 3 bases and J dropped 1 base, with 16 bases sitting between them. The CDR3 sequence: CASSIAYRVGSNQPQHF. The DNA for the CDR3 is TGTGCCAGTAGTATCGCTTACAGGGTAGGGAGCAATCAGCCCCAGCATTTT.

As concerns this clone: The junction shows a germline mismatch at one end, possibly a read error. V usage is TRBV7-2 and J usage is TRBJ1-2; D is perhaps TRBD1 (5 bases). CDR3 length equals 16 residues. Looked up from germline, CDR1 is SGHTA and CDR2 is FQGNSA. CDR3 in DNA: TGTTCCAGCAGCTTAGCCCCAGGGCCCGGACGGTATGGCTACACCTTC. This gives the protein CSSSLAPGPGRYGYTF.

CDR3 DNA sequence: TGTGCCAGCAGTGGGTTAGGAGGCCAGGGACTACCCTCATTCGACGAGCAGTACGTC. Amino acids: CASSGLGGQGLPSFDEQYV. The V and J genes are TRBV2 and TRBJ2-7; 7 nucleotides match TRBD2. This CDR3 comprises 19 residues. V dropped 4 bases and J dropped 5; count of bases not matched to a gene: 23. Germline values: CDR1 SNHLY, CDR2 FYNNEI.

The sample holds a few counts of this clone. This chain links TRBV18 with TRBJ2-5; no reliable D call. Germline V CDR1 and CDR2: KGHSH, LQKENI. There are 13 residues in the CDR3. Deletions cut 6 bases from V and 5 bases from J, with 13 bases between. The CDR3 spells CASSHSPHETQYF. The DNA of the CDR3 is TGTGCCAGCTCCCACTCCCCCCACGAGACCCAGTACTTC.

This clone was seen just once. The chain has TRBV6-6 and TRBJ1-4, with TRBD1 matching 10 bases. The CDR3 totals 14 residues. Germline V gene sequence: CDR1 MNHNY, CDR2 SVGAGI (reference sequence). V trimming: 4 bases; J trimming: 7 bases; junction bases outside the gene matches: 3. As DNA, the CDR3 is TGTGCCAGCAGTTTCGGGACAGGGGTTGAAAAACTGTTTTTT. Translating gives CASSFGTGVEKLFF.

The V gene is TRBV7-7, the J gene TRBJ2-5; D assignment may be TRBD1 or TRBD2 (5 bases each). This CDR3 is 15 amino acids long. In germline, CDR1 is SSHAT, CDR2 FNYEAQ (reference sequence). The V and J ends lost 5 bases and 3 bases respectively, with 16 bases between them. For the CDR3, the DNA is TGTGCCAGCAGCCCCATGGGGCTAGCCAAAGAGACCCAGTACTTC. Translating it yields CASSPMGLAKETQYF.

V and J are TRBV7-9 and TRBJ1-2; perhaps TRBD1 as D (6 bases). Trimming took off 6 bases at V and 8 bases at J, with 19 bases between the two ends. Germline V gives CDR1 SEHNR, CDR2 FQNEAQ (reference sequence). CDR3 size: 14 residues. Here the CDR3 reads CASSNGDITQGYTF. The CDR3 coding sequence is TGTGCCAGCAGTAACGGGGACATAACACAGGGCTACACCTTC. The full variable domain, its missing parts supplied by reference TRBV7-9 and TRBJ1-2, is DTGVSQNPRHKITKRGQNVTFRCDPISEHNRLYWYRQTLGQGPEFLTYFQNEAQLEKSRLLSDRFSAERPKGSFSTLEIQRTEQGDSAMYLCASSNGDITQGYTFGSGTRLTVV.

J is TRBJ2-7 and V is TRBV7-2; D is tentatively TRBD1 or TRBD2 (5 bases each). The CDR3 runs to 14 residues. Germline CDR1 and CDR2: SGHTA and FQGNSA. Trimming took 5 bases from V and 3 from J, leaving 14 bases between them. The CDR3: CASSPLGRGYEQYF. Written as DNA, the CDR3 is TGTGCCAGCAGCCCCTTGGGACGAGGCTACGAGCAGTACTTC.

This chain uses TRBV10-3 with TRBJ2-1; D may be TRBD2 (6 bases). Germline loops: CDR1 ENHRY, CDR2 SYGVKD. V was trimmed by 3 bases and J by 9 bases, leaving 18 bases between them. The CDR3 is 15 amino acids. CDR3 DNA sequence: TGTGCCATCAGTGACGGGACTGGTTTTTTTGGTGAGCAGTTCTTC. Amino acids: CAISDGTGFFGEQFF.

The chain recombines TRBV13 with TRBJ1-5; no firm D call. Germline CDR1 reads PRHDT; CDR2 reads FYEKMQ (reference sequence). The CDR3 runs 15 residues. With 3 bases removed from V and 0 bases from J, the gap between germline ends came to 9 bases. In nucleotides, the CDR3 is TGTGCCAGCAGCTTTGGGGTAAATAGCAATCAGCCCCAGCATTTT. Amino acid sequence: CASSFGVNSNQPQHF.